Following are 6 T cell receptor beta chains from one sample sequenced in a study of blood T cell repertoires in COVID-19 (dated by TCRdb to the early 2020s). Libraries were prepared through the immunoSEQ multiplex PCR assay. TCRdb re-hosts the immuneACCESS table, in-frame sequences only. Its copies lack some clones; in the studies checked, an unresolved V gene accounts for under half of them, and the cause for the rest is not known. The table for this sample lists about 300,000 clones; around 90% of them were counted only once. Just under 6.5% of the sample comes from the top ten. Sequenced material: peripheral blood. These receptors were taken from a woman aged 45-60 years with COVID-19, enrolled during active disease.

This clone was found once. The rearrangement joins TRBV7-3 to TRBJ2-7, with TRBD1 matching over 10 bases. The V and J ends lost 4 bases and 5 bases, in that order; junction bases with no gene match: 5. The CDR3 is 14 amino acids. Germline lookup yields CDR1 SGHTA and CDR2 FQGTGA. The CDR3, as DNA: TGTGCCAGCAGCTACGGGGGGACAGGGGACGAGCAGTACTTC. Residues: CASSYGGTGDEQYF.

The V gene is TRBV19, the J gene TRBJ1-1, with TRBD1 matching over 8 bases. The CDR3 extends over 16 amino acids. CDR1 is LNHDA and CDR2 is SQIVND in the germline V gene (reference sequence). The junction had 12 bases not matched to a gene; V was cut back by 4 bases and J by 5 bases. CDR3 sequence (DNA): TGTGCCAGTAGTACCAACCGCAGGGGGCGCATGACTGAAGCTTTCTTT. This sequence encodes CASSTNRRGRMTEAFF.

This chain joins TRBV28 and TRBJ1-1, with D tentatively TRBD1 (6 bases). This CDR3 region has 22 residues. V was cut by 1 base and J by 5 bases, with 35 bases left in between. From germline, CDR1 is MDHEN and CDR2 SYDVKM. Written as DNA, the CDR3 is TGTGCCAGCAGTTTATCTTTTGGTTTGGCAGGGGACCCTCCCCGATGGGTTACTGAAGCTTTCTTT. This translates into CASSLSFGLAGDPPRWVTEAFF.

The J gene is TRBJ2-1, the V gene TRBV7-7, with 9 bases identical to TRBD1. This CDR3 is built from 13 residues. Germline CDR1 SSHAT, CDR2 FNYEAQ (reference sequence). DNA of the CDR3: TGTGCTACCGGGACAGGGCGAGGGCATGAGCAGTTCTTC. Protein product: CATGTGRGHEQFF.

The chain links TRBV9 to TRBJ2-7; 8 bases map to TRBD2. V lost 0 bases to trimming and J lost 5 bases; unmatched junction nucleotides: 7. The CDR3 length is 15 residues. CDR1 and CDR2 from the germline V gene are SGDLS and YYNGEE. CDR3 sequence reads: CASSVGVAGKDEQYF. The CDR3 DNA follows: TGTGCCAGCAGCGTAGGGGTAGCGGGAAAGGACGAGCAGTACTTC. Based on the CDR3 plus reference TRBV9 and TRBJ2-7, the full variable domain is DSGVTQTPKHLITATGQRVTLRCSPRSGDLSVYWYQQSLDQGLQFLIQYYNGEERAKGNILERFSAQQFPDLHSELNLSSLELGDSALYFCASSVGVAGKDEQYFGPGTRLTVT.

This CDR3 reads CASSESRNSPLHF. CDR3 nucleotides: TGTGCCAGCAGTGAGTCTCGGAATTCACCCCTCCACTTT. The chain is built from TRBV2 and TRBJ1-6; D gene unclear. Trimming removed 3 bases from V and 7 bases from J, with 7 bases in between. Germline V lookup: CDR1 SNHLY, CDR2 FYNNEI. The CDR3 length is 13 residues.